This T cell receptor beta chain was captured in a study of blood T cell repertoires in COVID-19. Study overall: Researchers got acute and convalescent COVID-19 samples from the United States, Italy and Spain.

Germline CDR1 and CDR2: SQVTM and ANQGSEA. CDR3 length: 13 amino acids. Trimming cost V 2 bases and J 2 bases, with 10 bases left between them. Using immunoSEQ multiplex PCR, the repertoire was profiled, and TCRdb retains in-frame clones only, with some absent. Here the sample spans 300,000 or so clones, 70% to 90% being singletons. This clone was observed a few times. This TCR was sampled from a woman aged 45 to 65 who had recovered from COVID-19. The sequenced sample consisted of peripheral blood. The chain has TRBV29-1 and TRBJ2-7; D is possibly TRBD2 (5 bases). CDR3 DNA sequence: TGCAGCGTTGAACCCAGCGGAACCTACGAGCAGTACTTC. This encodes CSVEPSGTYEQYF.